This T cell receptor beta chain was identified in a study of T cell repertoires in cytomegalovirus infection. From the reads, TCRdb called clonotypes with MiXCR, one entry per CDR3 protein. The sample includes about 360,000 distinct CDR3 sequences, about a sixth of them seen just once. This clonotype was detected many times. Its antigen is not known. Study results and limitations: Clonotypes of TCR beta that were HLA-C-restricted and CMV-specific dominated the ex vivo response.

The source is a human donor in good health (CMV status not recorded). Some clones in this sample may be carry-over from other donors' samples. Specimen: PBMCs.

This CDR3 reads CASSLTSGSGNEQFF. The CDR3 nucleotides are TGTGCCAGCAGCTTGACTAGCGGGAGTGGGAATGAGCAGTTCTTC. V gene TRBV7-8 combines with J gene TRBJ2-1; 12 bases fit TRBD2. This CDR3 has 15 amino acids. V dropped 3 bases and J dropped 7; count of bases not matched to a gene: 4. Germline lookup yields CDR1 SGHVS and CDR2 FQNEAQ. The full variable domain, in which reference TRBV7-8 and TRBJ2-1 provide the parts outside the CDR3, is GAGVSQSPRYKVAKRGQDVALRCDPISGHVSLFWYQQALGQGPEFLTYFQNEAQLDKSGLPSDRFFAERPEGSVSTLKIQRTQQEDSAVYLCASSLTSGSGNEQFFGPGTRLTVL.